These 11 T cell receptor beta chains originate from one sample sequenced in a study of human T cells and chemical hapten exposure. Sample time point: pre-sensitization, week 0. This sample's treatment: therapeutic diphenylcyclopropenone sensitization with weekly scalp DPC. TCRdb fed the RACE reads into MiXCR, producing one record per CDR3 protein. The table has around 380,000 distinct CDR3 sequences, 5% to 6.5% seen once. This specimen was whole blood, taken in connection with sensitization to the hapten diphenylcyclopropenone (DPC). These receptors came from a woman younger than 35 with alopecia areata. Some clones in this sample may be carry-over from other donors' samples.

This clonotype was recorded many times. The chain links TRBV18 to TRBJ1-5; 7 nucleotides line up with TRBD1. This CDR3 comprises 17 residues. Germline V gives CDR1 KGHSH, CDR2 LQKENI. After removal of 2 bases from V and 7 bases from J, the junction contained 14 bases not matched to a gene. For the CDR3, the DNA is TGTGCCAGCTCACCAATGGCAGAAGGGACAGTAAAGCAGCCCCAGCATTTT. Protein product: CASSPMAEGTVKQPQHF.

V gene TRBV10-3 combines with J gene TRBJ1-1; the D gene is possibly TRBD1 (5 bases). V lost 1 base and J 1 base, leaving 10 bases between the germline ends. This CDR3 has 15 residues. Germline-derived CDR1 and CDR2 are ENHRY and SYGVKD. The CDR3 here is CAISEWDARNTEAFF. CDR3 nucleotide sequence: TGTGCCATCAGTGAGTGGGACGCACGGAACACTGAAGCTTTCTTT.

There are many counts of this clonotype. This sequence joins TRBV27 and TRBJ2-7; D is possibly TRBD1 (7 bases). V shed 5 bases and J shed 2 bases, with 22 bases lying between them. Looked up from germline, CDR1 is MNHEY and CDR2 is SMNVEV (reference sequence). CDR3 length equals 17 residues. The CDR3: CASSQLGVGRGAYEQYF. The CDR3 DNA is TGTGCCAGCAGTCAATTGGGGGTGGGCAGGGGGGCCTACGAGCAGTACTTC.

V usage is TRBV15 and J usage is TRBJ1-3, with unresolved D. Germline CDR1 reads LNHNV; CDR2 reads YYDKDF (reference sequence). This CDR3 has 15 residues. V was cut by 0 bases and J by 1 base, with 7 bases left in between. The CDR3 loop is CATSRDRVSGNTIYF. The CDR3 DNA reads as TGTGCCACCAGCAGAGATCGGGTATCTGGAAACACCATATATTTT.

The chain has TRBV14 and TRBJ2-7; TRBD1 matches at 11 bases. Germline CDR1 is SGHDN and CDR2 is FVKESK. The CDR3 spans 14 residues. With 7 bases clipped from V and 3 bases from J, the junction kept 5 bases outside the gene matches. The CDR3 DNA follows: TGTGCCAGCACCAGGACAGGGGGCGTCTACGAGCAGTACTTC. Its translation is CASTRTGGVYEQYF.

This clonotype occurred a few times. This rearrangement joins TRBV7-8 to TRBJ1-5; D is possibly TRBD1 (5 bases). Germline lookup yields CDR1 SGHVS and CDR2 FQNEAQ. Trimming took 5 bases from V and 1 from J, leaving 18 bases between them. The CDR3 is 17 amino acids. In nucleotides, the CDR3 is TGTGCCAGCAGCCCAGTCGTTGCGGGGGAGAGCAATCAGCCCCAGCATTTT. Protein product: CASSPVVAGESNQPQHF.

The chain carries TRBV6-2 or TRBV6-3 and TRBJ1-3; no clear D gene. This CDR3 has 12 residues. Trimming removed 6 bases from V and 4 bases from J, with 7 bases in between. Looked up from germline, CDR1 is MNHEY and CDR2 is SVGEGT. This CDR3 is CASRETGNTIYF. CDR3 bases: TGTGCCAGCAGAGAAACCGGAAACACCATATATTTT.

This clonotype was counted at least ten times. The chain carries TRBV6-5 and TRBJ1-1, with D hard to call. V was trimmed by 4 bases and J by 1 base, leaving 10 bases between them. The CDR3 consists of 14 residues. Germline CDR1 MNHEY, CDR2 SVGAGI. The CDR3 nucleotides read TGTGCCAGCAGTTCGGAGCTCTCGAACACTGAAGCTTTCTTT. As protein: CASSSELSNTEAFF.

There are a few counts of this clonotype. V and J are TRBV12-3 or TRBV12-4 and TRBJ1-2; D uncertain. The CDR3 loop spans 13 amino acids. V lost 2 bases to trimming and J lost 1 base, with 5 bases between them. The CDR3 loop reads CASSLLRNYGYTF. CDR3 nucleotide sequence: TGTGCCAGCAGTTTACTCCGTAACTATGGCTACACCTTC.

This clonotype was detected ten times or more. This rearrangement joins TRBV6-2 or TRBV6-3 to TRBJ2-7, with D hard to call. Germline V gives CDR1 MNHEY, CDR2 SVGEGT. The length of the CDR3 is 12 residues. Written as DNA, the CDR3 is TGTGTCCCGCAGGCTCACTCCTACGAGCAGTACTTC. Protein product: CVPQAHSYEQYF.

In this sample, this clonotype turned up many times. The chain has TRBV7-2 and TRBJ1-3, with no clear D. CDR1 SGHTA and CDR2 FQGNSA come from the germline V gene. V was trimmed by 3 bases and J by 0 bases, leaving 12 bases between them. This CDR3 region has 16 residues. The CDR3 sequence is CASSLDGTSSGNTIYF. The CDR3, as DNA: TGTGCCAGCAGCTTGGACGGTACGAGCTCTGGAAACACCATATATTTT.